The sequence of this T cell receptor beta chain was determined in a study of OX40 agonist ivuxolimab in advanced cancers. Study-wide background: The dose-escalation cohort was approximately 85% male, with a mean age of around 60 years, ranging roughly 23 to 85.

The CDR3 is 15 residues long. J was trimmed by 7 bases and V by 1 base; bases with no gene match: 6. Germline V lookup: CDR1 SGHNT, CDR2 YENEEA. Study results and limitations: The specificity for antigen of the expanded peripheral T cells was not determined. Individuals who were partial responders at 0.1-3.0 mg/kg had clonal expansion that ranked among the lowest.

Assay used: immunoSEQ multiplex PCR; TCRdb lists only in-frame clones, some missing. The sample has 95,000 or so clones, 90% to 95% seen once. Concerning this clone itself: Its specificity is unknown.

This sequence joins TRBV11-3 and TRBJ1-5; 8 bases are shared with TRBD1. The sequence was obtained from an adult with an advanced solid tumor such as melanoma, head and neck, liver or kidney cancer. Sequenced here: CD4+ or CD8+ T cells sorted from blood, sampled in a trial of the OX40 agonist ivuxolimab. CDR3: CASSLGGQAGQPQHF. The CDR3 DNA reads TGTGCCAGCAGCTTAGGGGGACAGGCGGGGCAGCCCCAGCATTTT. Using reference TRBV11-3 and TRBJ1-5 for the parts outside the CDR3, the full variable domain is EAGVVQSPRYKIIEKKQPVAFWCNPISGHNTLYWYLQNLGQGPELLIRYENEEAVDDSQLPKDRFSAERLKGVDSTLKIQPAELGDSAVYLCASSLGGQAGQPQHFGDGTRLSIL.